What follows describes a single T cell receptor beta chain. The specificity of this receptor is unknown. No quality values exist for individual bases; no much larger clone is one base distant. TCRbeta CDR3 regions were amplified from genomic DNA by means of the immunoSEQ Assay, a bias-controlled multiplex PCR. The paper's data handling went like this. The number of nucleated cells in each sample was estimated from the amplification of reference gene primers within the assay. To quantify the absolute abundance of each unique TCRbeta CDR3 rearrangement, sequence reads were collapsed and filtered. For each sample, productive Simpson clonality was calculated as the square root of Simpson's diversity index across productive rearrangements. TCRdb's version of the immuneACCESS table is confined to in-frame rearrangements and falls short of the full clone set. An unresolved V gene accounts for under half of the shortfall where checked; the remainder is of unknown origin. Clone size and the V and J calls come from that table; the DNA yielded D and trimming. The sample profile shows roughly 230,000 clones; 80% to 85% of them were found once. Jointly, the top ten make up 3.4% of the sample.

Its CDR3 holds 15 amino acids, cysteine through phenylalanine. CDR3 DNA is the only sequence kept; it has 45 bases, read in frame from the first base. Looking up the germline V gene yields CDR1 MNHEY and CDR2 SVGAGI. V is reduced by 5 bases and J by 0 bases, leaving a spacing of 11 bases between them. Enrolling through a virtual design, the prospective study's participants ranged in age from roughly 18 to 95 years and lived across roughly 24 United States geographic areas. Cohort assignment in the prospective study relied on participant-reported clinical history from a screening survey and a study questionnaire. Recovered participants in ImmuneRACE Cohort 3 were defined by two consecutive negative NP/OP PCR tests, clearance by a healthcare professional, or resolution of symptoms. Mobile phlebotomists in the prospective study collected whole blood, serum and a nasopharyngeal or oropharyngeal swab from every participant. Additional blood draws and questionnaires over a 2-month period could optionally be provided by prospective study participants. Before DNA extraction, prospective study blood samples were shipped either frozen or at room temperature.

These data belong to a study of blood T cell repertoires in COVID-19 (dated by TCRdb to 2020 to 2021). Some background on the complete study: Samples from collaborators originated in the United States, Italy and Spain and spanned both the acute and convalescent phases of COVID-19. The prospective study material was composed of cDNA or gDNA derived from T cells, B-cell-depleted T cells, or PBMCs. The dataset comprised deeply sampled blood TCRbeta repertoires from subjects exposed to, actively infected with, or recovered from COVID-19. The repertoires were released in a freely available public database intended as a resource for research on the immune response to SARS-CoV-2. The samples were drawn from the first 160 participants of the ongoing ImmuneRACE study and from 950 to 1,500 subjects provided by 6 global collaborators. Sample metadata almost always included a de-identified subject ID, COVID-19 status, age in years and sex. Where HLA class I and class II types were available, the types were taken from metadata supplied by the sample provider, not from assay-based typing. Beyond this particular receptor, the publication reports: The amount of clinical and demographic metadata varied by source and participant and was provided uncurated.

This sequence uses TRBV6-5 and TRBJ1-3; the D gene is possibly TRBD1, with 5 bases matching. This receptor was identified in a man aged 45-60 years who had recovered from COVID-19. The specimen sequenced was PBMCs or T cells enriched from blood (not recorded which). This receptor carries the CDR3 CASSRDSSSGNTIYF. The nucleotide sequence reads as follows: TGTGCCAGCAGTAGGGACTCCTCCTCTGGAAACACCATATATTTT.